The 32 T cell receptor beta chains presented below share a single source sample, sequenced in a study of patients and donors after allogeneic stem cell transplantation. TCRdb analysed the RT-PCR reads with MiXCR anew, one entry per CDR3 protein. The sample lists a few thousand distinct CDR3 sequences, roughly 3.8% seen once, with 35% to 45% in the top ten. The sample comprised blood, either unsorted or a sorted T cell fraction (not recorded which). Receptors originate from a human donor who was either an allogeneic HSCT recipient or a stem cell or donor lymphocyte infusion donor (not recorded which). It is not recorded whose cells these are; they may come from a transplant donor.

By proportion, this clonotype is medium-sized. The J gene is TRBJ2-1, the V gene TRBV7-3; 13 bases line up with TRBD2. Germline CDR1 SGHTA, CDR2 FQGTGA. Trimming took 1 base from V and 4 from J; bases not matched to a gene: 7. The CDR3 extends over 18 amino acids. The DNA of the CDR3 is TGTGCCAGCAGCTTAAAGTCCGGGACTAGCGGGAAGTACAATGAGCAGTTCTTC. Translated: CASSLKSGTSGKYNEQFF.

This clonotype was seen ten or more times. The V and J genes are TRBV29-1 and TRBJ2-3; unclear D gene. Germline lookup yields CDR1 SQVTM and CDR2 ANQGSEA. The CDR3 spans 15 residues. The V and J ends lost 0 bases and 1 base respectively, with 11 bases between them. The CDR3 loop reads CSVEELDTGTDTQYF. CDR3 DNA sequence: TGCAGCGTTGAAGAATTAGACACGGGCACAGATACGCAGTATTTT.

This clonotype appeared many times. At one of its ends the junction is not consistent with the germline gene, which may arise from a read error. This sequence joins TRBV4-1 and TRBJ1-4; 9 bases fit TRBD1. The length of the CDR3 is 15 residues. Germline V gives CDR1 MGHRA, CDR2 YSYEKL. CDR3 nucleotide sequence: TGCGCCAGCAGCAAAGACGGACAGGGGTACGAAAAACTGTTTTTT. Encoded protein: CASSKDGQGYEKLFF.

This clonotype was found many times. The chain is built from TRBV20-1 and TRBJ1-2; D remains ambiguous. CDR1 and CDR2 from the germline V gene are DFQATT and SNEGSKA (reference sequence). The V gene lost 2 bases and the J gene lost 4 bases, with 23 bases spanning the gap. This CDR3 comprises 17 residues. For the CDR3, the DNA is TGCAGTGCTAGATTAAGACTTAGGGTGTTGGGTGGCTATGGCTACACCTTC. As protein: CSARLRLRVLGGYGYTF.

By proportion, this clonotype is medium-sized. The CDR3 loop is CASSYGGSNEKLFF. The CDR3 DNA sequence: TGTGCCAGCAGTTACGGGGGAAGCAATGAAAAACTGTTTTTT. The V call is TRBV6-6, the J call TRBJ1-4; D possibly corresponds to TRBD1 (5 bases). Germline loops: CDR1 MNHNY, CDR2 SVGAGI (reference sequence). Trimming took 2 bases from V and 5 from J, leaving 9 bases between them. This CDR3 is built from 14 residues.

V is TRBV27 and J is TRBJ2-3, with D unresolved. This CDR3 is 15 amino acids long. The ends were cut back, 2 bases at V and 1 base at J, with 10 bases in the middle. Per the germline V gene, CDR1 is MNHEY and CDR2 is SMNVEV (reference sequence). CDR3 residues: CASSLRDMRTDTQYF. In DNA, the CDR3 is TGTGCCAGCAGTTTACGAGACATGCGCACAGATACGCAGTATTTT.

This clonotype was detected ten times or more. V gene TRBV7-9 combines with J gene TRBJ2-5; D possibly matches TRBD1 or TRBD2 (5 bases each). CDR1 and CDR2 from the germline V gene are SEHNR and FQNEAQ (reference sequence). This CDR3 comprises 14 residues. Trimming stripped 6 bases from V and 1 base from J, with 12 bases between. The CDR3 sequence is CASRYLGVQETQYF. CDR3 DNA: TGTGCCAGCAGGTACCTGGGGGTCCAAGAGACCCAGTACTTC.

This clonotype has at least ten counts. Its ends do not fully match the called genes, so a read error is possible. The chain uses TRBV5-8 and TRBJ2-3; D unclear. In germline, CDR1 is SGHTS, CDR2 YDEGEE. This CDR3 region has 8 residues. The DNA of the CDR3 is TGTGCCAGCAGCTTAGCCGATTTT. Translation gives CASSLADF.

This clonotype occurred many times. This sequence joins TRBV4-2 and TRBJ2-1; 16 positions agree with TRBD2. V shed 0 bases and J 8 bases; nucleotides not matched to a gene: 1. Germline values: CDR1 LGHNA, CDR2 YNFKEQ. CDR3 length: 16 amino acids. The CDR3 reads CASSQEGTSGRDEQFF. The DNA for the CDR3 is TGTGCCAGCAGCCAAGAGGGGACTAGCGGGAGGGATGAGCAGTTCTTC.

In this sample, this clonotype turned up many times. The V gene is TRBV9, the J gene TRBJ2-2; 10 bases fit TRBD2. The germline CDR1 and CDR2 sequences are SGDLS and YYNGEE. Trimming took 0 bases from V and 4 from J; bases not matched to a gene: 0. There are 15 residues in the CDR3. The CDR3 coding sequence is TGTGCCAGCAGCGTAGTAGCGGGAGGCACCGGGGAGCTGTTTTTT. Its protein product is CASSVVAGGTGELFF.

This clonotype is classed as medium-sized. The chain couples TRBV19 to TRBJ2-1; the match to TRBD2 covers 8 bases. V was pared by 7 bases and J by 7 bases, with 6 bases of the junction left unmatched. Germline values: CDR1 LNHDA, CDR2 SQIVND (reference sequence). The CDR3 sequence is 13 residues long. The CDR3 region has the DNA TGTGCCAGTACGGGAATAGCGGGAAATGAGCAGTTCTTC. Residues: CASTGIAGNEQFF.

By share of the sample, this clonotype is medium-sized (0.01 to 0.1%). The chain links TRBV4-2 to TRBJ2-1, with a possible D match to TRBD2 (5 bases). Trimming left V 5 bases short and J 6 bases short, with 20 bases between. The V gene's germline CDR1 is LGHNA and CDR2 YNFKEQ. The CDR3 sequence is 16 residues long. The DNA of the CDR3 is TGTGCCAGCAGCTTATCGGGGATCCTCACTGGCAATGAGCAGTTCTTC. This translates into CASSLSGILTGNEQFF.

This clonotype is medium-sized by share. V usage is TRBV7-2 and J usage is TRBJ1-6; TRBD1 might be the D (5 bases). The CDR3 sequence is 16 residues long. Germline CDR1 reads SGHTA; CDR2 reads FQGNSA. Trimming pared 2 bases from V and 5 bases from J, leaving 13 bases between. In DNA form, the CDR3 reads TGTGCCAGCAGCTTACTTTCCCGGGGCGATAATTCACCCCTCCACTTT. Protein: CASSLLSRGDNSPLHF.

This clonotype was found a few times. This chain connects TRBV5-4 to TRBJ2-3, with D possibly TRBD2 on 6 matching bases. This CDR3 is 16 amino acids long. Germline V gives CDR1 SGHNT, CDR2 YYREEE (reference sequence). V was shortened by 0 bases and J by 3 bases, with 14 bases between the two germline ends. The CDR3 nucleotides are TGTGCCAGCAGCTTGGCCGCCGGGGGAGGAACAGATACGCAGTATTTT. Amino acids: CASSLAAGGGTDTQYF.

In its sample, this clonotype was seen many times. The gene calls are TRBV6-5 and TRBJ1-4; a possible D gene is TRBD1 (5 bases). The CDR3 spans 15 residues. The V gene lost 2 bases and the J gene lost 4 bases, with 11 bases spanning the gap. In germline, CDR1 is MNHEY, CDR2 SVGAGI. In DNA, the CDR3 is TGTGCCAGCAGTTACATAGGGAGGGGTAATGAAAAACTGTTTTTT. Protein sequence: CASSYIGRGNEKLFF.

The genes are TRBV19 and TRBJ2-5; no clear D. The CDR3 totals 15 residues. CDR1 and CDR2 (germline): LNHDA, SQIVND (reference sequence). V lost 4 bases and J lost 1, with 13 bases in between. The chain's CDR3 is CASSRVVGIQETQYF. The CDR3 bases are TGTGCCAGTAGTAGGGTAGTAGGGATCCAAGAGACCCAGTACTTC.

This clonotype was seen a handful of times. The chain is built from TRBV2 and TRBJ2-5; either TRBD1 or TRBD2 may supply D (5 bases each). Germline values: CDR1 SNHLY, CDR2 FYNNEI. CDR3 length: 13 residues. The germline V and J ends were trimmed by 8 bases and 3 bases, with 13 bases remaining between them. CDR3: CASFGGVKETQYF. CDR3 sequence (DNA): TGTGCCAGCTTTGGGGGAGTGAAAGAGACCCAGTACTTC. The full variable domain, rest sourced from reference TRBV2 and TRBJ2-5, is EPEVTQTPSHQVTQMGQEVILRCVPISNHLYFYWYRQILGQKVEFLVSFYNNEISEKSEIFDDQFSVERPDGSNFTLKIRSTKLEDSAMYFCASFGGVKETQYFGPGTRLLVL.

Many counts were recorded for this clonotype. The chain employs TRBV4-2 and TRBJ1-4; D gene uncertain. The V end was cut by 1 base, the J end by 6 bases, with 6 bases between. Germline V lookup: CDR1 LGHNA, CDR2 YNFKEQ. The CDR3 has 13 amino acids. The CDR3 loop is CASSQAGDEKLFF. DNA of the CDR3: TGTGCCAGCAGCCAAGCGGGTGATGAAAAACTGTTTTTT.

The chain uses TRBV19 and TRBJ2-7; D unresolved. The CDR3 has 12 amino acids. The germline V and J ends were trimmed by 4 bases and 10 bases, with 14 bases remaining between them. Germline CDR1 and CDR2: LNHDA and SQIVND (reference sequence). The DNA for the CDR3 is TGTGCCAGTAGTACGTCCGGATCAGGACAGTACTTC. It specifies CASSTSGSGQYF. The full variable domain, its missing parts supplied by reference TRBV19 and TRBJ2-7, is DGGITQSPKYLFRKEGQNVTLSCEQNLNHDAMYWYRQDPGQGLRLIYYSQIVNDFQKGDIAEGYSVSREKKESFPLTVTSAQKNPTAFYLCASSTSGSGQYFGPGTRLTVT.

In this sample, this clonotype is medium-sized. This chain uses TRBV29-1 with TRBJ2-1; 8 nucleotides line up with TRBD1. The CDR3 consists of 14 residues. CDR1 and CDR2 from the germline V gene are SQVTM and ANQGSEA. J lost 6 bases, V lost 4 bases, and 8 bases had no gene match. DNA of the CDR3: TGCAGCGTTGGACAGGGGAGTTTAGGCAATGAGCAGTTCTTC. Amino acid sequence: CSVGQGSLGNEQFF.

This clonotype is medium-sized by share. The CDR3 reads CASIPSWGDMAAGELFF. The CDR3 DNA is TGTGCCAGTATACCATCGTGGGGGGACATGGCCGCCGGGGAGCTGTTTTTT. V is TRBV12-3 or TRBV12-4 and J is TRBJ2-2; perhaps D is TRBD1 or TRBD2 (6 bases each). V lost 9 bases and J 6 bases, leaving 26 bases between the germline ends. The CDR3 totals 17 residues.

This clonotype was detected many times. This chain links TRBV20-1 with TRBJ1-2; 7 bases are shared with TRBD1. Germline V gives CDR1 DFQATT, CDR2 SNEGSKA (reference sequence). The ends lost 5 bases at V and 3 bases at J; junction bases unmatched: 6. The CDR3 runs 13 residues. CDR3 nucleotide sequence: TGCAGTGCTTTAACCGGACAGGACTATGGCTACACCTTC. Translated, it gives CSALTGQDYGYTF.

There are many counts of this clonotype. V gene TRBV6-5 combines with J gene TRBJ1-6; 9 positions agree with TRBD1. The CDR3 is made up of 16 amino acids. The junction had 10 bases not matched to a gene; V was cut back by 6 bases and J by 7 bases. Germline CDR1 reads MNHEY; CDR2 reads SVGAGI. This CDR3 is CASSWGQGSANSPLHF. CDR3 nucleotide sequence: TGTGCCAGCAGCTGGGGACAGGGATCAGCGAATTCACCCCTCCACTTT.

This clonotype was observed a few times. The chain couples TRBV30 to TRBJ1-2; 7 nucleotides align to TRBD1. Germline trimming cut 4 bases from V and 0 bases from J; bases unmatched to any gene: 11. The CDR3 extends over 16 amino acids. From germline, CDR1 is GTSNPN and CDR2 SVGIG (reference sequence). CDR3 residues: CAWTGQRKASNYGYTF. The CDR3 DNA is TGTGCCTGGACGGGACAGAGAAAAGCCTCTAACTATGGCTACACCTTC.

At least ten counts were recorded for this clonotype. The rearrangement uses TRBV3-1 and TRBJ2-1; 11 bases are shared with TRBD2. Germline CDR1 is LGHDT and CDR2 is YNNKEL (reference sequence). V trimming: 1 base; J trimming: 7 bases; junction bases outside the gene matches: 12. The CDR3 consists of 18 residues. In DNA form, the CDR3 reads TGTGCCAGCAGCCAAGTTGGGGGGACTAGCGGTTGGACTAATGAGCAGTTCTTC. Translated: CASSQVGGTSGWTNEQFF.

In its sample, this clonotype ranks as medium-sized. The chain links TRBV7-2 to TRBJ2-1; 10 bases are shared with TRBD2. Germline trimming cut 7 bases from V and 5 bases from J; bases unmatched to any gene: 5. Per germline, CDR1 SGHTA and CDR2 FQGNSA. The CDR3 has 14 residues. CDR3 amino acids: CASTPGLANNEQFF. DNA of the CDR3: TGTGCCAGCACTCCGGGACTAGCGAACAATGAGCAGTTCTTC.

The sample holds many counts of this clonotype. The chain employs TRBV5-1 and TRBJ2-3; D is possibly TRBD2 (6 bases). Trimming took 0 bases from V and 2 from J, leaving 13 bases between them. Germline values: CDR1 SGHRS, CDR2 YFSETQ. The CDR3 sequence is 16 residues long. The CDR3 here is CASSLAGSGYTDTQYF. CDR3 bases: TGCGCCAGCAGCTTGGCTGGTAGCGGCTACACAGATACGCAGTATTTT.

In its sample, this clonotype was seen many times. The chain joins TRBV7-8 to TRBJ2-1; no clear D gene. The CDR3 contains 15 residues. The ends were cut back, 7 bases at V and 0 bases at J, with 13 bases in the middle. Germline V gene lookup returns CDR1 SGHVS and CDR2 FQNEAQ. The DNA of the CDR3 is TGTGCCAGCATCCTACTACCTGGCTCCTACAATGAGCAGTTCTTC. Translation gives CASILLPGSYNEQFF.

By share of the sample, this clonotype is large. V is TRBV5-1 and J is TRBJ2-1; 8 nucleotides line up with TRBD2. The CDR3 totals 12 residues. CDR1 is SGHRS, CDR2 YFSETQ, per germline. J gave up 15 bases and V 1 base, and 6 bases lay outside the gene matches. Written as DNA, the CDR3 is TGCGCCAGCAGCTTGACCGGGAGGGATGTGTTCTTC. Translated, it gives CASSLTGRDVFF.

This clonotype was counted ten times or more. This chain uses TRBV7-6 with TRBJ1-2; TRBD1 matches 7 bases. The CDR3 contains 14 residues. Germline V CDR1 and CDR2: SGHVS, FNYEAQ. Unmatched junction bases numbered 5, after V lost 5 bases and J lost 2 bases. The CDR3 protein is CASSPQDRNYGYTF. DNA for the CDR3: TGTGCCAGCAGCCCCCAGGACAGGAACTATGGCTACACCTTC.

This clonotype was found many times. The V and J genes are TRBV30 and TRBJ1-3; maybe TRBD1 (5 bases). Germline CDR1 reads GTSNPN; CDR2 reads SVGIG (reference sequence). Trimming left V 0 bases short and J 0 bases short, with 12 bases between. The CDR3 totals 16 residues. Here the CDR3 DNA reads TGTGCCTGGAGTGTGGGGGTCATAAGCTCTGGAAACACCATATATTTT. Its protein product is CAWSVGVISSGNTIYF.

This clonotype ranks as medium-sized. The CDR3 region is CASSHREGFTDTQYF. In DNA, the CDR3 is TGTGCCAGCAGCCATCGGGAGGGTTTCACAGATACGCAGTATTTT. This sequence joins TRBV3-1 and TRBJ2-3; 8 bases are a match to TRBD2. The germline V gene encodes CDR1 LGHDT and CDR2 YNNKEL (reference sequence). With 3 bases clipped from V and 2 bases from J, the junction kept 4 bases outside the gene matches. The CDR3 sequence is 15 residues long.